This T cell receptor (beta chain) was found in a study of OX40 agonist ivuxolimab in advanced cancers. As for the study more broadly: Ivuxolimab, which targeted the costimulatory receptor OX40 (CD134), was an agonistic, fully human IgG2 monoclonal antibody. Among the roughly 52 dose-escalation patients, some 19 had hepatocellular carcinoma, roughly 15 melanoma, 9 renal cell carcinoma and 9 head and neck cancer. The monotherapy dose-escalation portion (N ≈ 57 patients) of the phase I ivuxolimab trial is reported in the paper. Peripheral TCRbeta sequencing aimed to test whether ivuxolimab altered TCR sequence diversity and caused clonal T-cell expansion. Prior anti-PD-1, anti-PD-L1 or anti-CTLA-4 therapy was permitted, and approximately 40% of dose-escalation patients had received checkpoint inhibitors. The dose-escalation cohort was about 87% male with a mean age of about 60 years, ranging from roughly 23 to 85. Partial responses occurred in three dose-escalation patients, of whom one had hepatocellular carcinoma and two had cutaneous melanoma. Intravenous ivuxolimab was administered to patients every 2 weeks at six dose levels: 0.01, 0.1, 0.3, 1.5, 3 and 10 mg/kg. What the study reported, not specific to this receptor: In partial responders in the 0.1-3.0 mg/kg groups, normalized peripheral clonal expansion was found to be among the lowest, especially among CD8+ T cells. The antigen specificity of the clonally expanded peripheral T cells was not determined. On average, CD8+ T cells showed more expanded clones than CD4+ T cells after ivuxolimab. At doses of 0.1 to 3.0 mg/kg, clonal expansion of both CD4+ and CD8+ blood T cells was observed from baseline to week 6. Low levels of normalized T-cell clonal expansion were also seen in some patients who did not respond.

Turning to this clone: Which antigen it targets is not known. Per-nucleotide qualities are absent, and no much larger clonotype sits a single base away.

Genomic DNA was extracted from sorted cells for sequencing of the TCRbeta CDR3 region. The immunoSEQ Assay was used to sequence the TCRbeta CDR3 regions. What TCRdb holds here is the immuneACCESS table cut down to in-frame rearrangements. Part of the clones is not present; checked against another copy, under half of the missing clones reflect an unresolved V gene, and the others are unexplained. The sample table records about 75,000 clones; roughly 84% of these occur just once. The ten largest clones take up roughly a sixth of the sample. The trial excluded patients who had a history of autoimmune disease or were on systemic immunosuppression. Peripheral blood for TCR sequencing was drawn from every dose cohort at baseline, at cycle 4 day 1 and at cycle 7 day 1. Samples were obtained from an open-label, multicenter, first-in-human phase I dose-escalation trial of ivuxolimab. Adults with locally advanced or metastatic head and neck squamous cell, hepatocellular, melanoma or renal cell carcinoma were enrolled in the trial. Before TCR sequencing, CD4+ T cells and CD8+ T cells from peripheral blood were sorted into separate populations.

From the germline V gene, CDR1 is SGHAT and CDR2 is FQNNGV. Spanning cysteine to phenylalanine, the CDR3 consists of 13 amino acids. Of all the DNA, just the CDR3 is kept, 39 bases in frame from base 1. V is cut back by 5 bases and J by 6 bases, with 2 bases in the junction unmatched. The source material was CD4+ or CD8+ T cells sorted from blood, sampled in a trial of the OX40 agonist ivuxolimab. This clonotype was obtained from an adult with an advanced solid tumor such as melanoma, head and neck, liver or kidney cancer. The V and J segments used are TRBV11-2 and TRBJ2-4; 9 bases in the middle match TRBD2. The nucleotide sequence reads as follows: TGTGCCAGCAGCCAAGCGGGAGGAAACATTCAGTACTTC. Its protein reads: CASSQAGGNIQYF.